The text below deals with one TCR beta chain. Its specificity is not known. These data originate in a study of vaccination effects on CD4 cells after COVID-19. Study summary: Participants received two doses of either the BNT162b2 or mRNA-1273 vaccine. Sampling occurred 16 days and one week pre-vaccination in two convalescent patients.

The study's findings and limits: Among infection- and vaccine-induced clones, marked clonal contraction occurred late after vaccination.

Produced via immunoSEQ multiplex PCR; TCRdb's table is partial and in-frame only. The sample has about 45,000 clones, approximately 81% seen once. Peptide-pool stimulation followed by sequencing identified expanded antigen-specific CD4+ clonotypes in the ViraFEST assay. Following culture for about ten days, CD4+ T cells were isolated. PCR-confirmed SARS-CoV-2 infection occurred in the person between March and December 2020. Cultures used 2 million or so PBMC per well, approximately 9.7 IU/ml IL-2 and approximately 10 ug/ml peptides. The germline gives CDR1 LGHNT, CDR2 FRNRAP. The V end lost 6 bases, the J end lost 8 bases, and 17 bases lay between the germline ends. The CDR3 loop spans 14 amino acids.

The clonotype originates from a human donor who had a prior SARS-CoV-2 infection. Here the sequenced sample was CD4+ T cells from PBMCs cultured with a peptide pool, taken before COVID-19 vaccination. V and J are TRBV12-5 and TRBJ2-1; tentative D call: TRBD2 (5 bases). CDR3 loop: CASGSRPLRDEQFF. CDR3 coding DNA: TGTGCTAGTGGCTCCCGACCTCTGCGGGATGAGCAGTTCTTC.